This TCR beta chain was identified during a study of T cells after posttransplantation cyclophosphamide. Findings of the study overall: TRB overlap between skin or GI tissue T cells and blood was limited.

TCRdb keeps only in-frame clones here, not all; method: immunoSEQ multiplex PCR. The sample holds 40,000 to 55,000 clones, and no clone turns up only once. This clone was counted between two and nine times. Its antigen is undetermined. V lost 2 bases and J lost 2; bases outside the gene matches: 9. Germline V gene sequence: CDR1 MNHEY, CDR2 SMNVEV (reference sequence). This CDR3 contains 19 residues. The source is a man aged 40-49 years in good health, CMV-negative, and a related stem cell transplant donor. Sequenced: PBMCs. The chain has TRBV27 and TRBJ2-3, with TRBD2 identical over 14 bases. The CDR3 reads CASSLQNGLAGGHTDTQYF. The CDR3 nucleotides are TGTGCCAGCAGTTTACAAAACGGACTAGCGGGAGGCCACACAGATACGCAGTATTTT.